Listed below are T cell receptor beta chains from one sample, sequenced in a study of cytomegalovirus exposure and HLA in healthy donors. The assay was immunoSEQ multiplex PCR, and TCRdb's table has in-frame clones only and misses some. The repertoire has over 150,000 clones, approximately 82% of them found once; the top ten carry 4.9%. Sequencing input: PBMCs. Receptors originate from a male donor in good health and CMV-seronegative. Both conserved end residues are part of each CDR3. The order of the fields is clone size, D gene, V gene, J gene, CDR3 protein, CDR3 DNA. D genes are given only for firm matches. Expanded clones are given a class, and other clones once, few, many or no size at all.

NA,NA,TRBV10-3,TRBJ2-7,CAISEQAGEQYF,TGTGCCATCAGTGAGCAGGCGGGCGAGCAGTACTTC
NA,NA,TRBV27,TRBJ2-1,CASSLARPASSYNEQFF,TGTGCCAGCAGTTTAGCCCGGCCAGCTAGCTCCTACAATGAGCAGTTCTTC
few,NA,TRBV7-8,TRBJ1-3,CASSSPSSGNTIYF,TGTGCCAGCAGCTCCCCGAGCTCTGGAAACACCATATATTTT
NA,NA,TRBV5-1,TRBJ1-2,CASSPGLLYTF,TGCGCCAGCAGCCCGGGACTCCTCTACACCTTC
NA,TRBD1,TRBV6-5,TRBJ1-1,CASSYDRGDTEAFF,TGTGCCAGCAGTTATGACAGGGGGGACACTGAAGCTTTCTTT
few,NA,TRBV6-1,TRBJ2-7,CASSEEEGAGYEQYF,TGTGCCAGCAGTGAAGAGGAGGGGGCAGGCTACGAGCAGTACTTC
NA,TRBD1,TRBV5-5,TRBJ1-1,CASSRTGGARTEAFF,TGTGCCAGCAGCCGGACAGGGGGCGCAAGGACTGAAGCTTTCTTT
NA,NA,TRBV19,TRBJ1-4,CASRPAVNEKLFF,TGTGCCAGTAGGCCAGCGGTTAATGAAAAACTGTTTTTT
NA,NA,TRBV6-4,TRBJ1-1,CASSPSGGVTEAFF,TGTGCCAGCAGCCCCTCGGGGGGGGTCACTGAAGCTTTCTTT
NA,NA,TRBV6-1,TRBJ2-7,CASSGEEGKLVYEQYF,TGTGCCAGCAGTGGGGAGGAGGGGAAGTTAGTCTACGAGCAGTACTTC
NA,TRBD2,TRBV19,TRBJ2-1,CASSPGLAGNEQFF,TGTGCCAGTAGTCCGGGACTAGCGGGCAATGAGCAGTTCTTC